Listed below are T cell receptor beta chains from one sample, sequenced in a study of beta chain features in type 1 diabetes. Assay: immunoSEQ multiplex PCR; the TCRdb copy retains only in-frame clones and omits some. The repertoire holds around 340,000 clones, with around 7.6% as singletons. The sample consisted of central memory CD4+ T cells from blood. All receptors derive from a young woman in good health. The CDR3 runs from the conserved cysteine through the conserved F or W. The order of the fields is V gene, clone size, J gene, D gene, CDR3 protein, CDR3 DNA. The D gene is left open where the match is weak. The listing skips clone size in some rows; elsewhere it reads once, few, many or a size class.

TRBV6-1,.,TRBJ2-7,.,CASSPSYEQYF,TGTGCCAGCAGTCCTTCCTACGAGCAGTACTTC
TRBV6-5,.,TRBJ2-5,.,CASSLGGGTQYF,TGTGCCAGCAGTTTGGGCGGTGGGACCCAGTACTTC
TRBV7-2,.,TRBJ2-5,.,CASGGQPGETQYF,TGTGCCAGCGGTGGACAGCCCGGGGAGACCCAGTACTTC
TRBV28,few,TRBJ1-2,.,CASSLPTTGFYGYTF,TGTGCCAGCAGTTTACCGACGACGGGGTTCTATGGCTACACCTTC
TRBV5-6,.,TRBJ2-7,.,CASSRLDGAEQYF,TGTGCCAGCAGCCGATTGGATGGGGCCGAGCAGTACTTC
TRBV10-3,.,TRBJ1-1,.,CAISEGPLAFF,TGTGCCATCAGTGAGGGCCCATTAGCTTTCTTT
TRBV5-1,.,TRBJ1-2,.,CASSYQGFNYGYTF,TGCGCCAGCAGCTATCAGGGGTTTAACTATGGCTACACCTTC
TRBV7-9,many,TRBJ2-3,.,CASRVRGGTDTQYF,TGTGCCAGCCGGGTCAGGGGAGGTACAGATACGCAGTATTTT
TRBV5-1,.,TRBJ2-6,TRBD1,CASKGALAGANVLTF,TGCGCCAGTAAGGGGGCTCTAGCTGGGGCCAACGTCCTGACTTTC
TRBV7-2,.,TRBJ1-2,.,CASSFPGTGSYGYTF,TGTGCCAGCAGCTTCCCGGGGACTGGTAGCTATGGCTACACCTTC
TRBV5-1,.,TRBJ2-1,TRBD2,CASSLGLAIGGEQFF,TGCGCCAGCAGCTTGGGACTAGCTATCGGTGGTGAGCAGTTCTTC
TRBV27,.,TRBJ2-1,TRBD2,CASTKRPSGMNEQFF,TGTGCCAGCACCAAAAGGCCTAGCGGGATGAATGAGCAGTTCTTC
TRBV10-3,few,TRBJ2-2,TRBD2,CAISALTSGKTGELFF,TGTGCCATCAGTGCCCTGACTAGCGGGAAAACCGGGGAGCTGTTTTTT
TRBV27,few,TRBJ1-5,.,CASSSKVQNSNQPQHF,TGTGCCAGCAGTTCGAAGGTTCAGAATTCCAATCAGCCCCAGCATTTT
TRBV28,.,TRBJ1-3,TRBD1,CASTPQGGSRDTIYF,TGTGCCAGCACTCCACAGGGGGGGAGCAGGGACACCATATATTTT
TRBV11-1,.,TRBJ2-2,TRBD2,CASSSGLALTGELFF,TGTGCCAGCAGCTCGGGACTAGCCCTCACCGGGGAGCTGTTTTTT